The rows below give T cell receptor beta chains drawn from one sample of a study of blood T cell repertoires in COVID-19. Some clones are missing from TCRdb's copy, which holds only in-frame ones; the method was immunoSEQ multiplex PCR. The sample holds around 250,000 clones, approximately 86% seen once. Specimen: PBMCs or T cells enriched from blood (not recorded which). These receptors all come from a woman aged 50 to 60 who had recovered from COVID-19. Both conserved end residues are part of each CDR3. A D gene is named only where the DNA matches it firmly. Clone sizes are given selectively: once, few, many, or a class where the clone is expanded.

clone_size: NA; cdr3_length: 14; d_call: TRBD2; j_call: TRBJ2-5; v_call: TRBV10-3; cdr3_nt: TGTGCCATTAAGACTAGCGGGGTTCAAGAGACCCAGTACTTC; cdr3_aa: CAIKTSGVQETQYF
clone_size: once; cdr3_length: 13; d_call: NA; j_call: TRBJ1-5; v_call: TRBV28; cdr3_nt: TGTGCCAGCAGCGCAGGGCACCCTCAGCCCCAGCATTTT; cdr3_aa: CASSAGHPQPQHF
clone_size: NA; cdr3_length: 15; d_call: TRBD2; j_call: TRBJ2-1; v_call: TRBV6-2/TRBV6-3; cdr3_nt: TGTGCCAGCAGTTATCCGGCTAGCGGGAAAGTTGAGCAGTTCTTC; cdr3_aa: CASSYPASGKVEQFF
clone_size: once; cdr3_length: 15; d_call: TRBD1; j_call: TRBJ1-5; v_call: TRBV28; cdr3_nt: TGTGCCAGCAGTCCACAGGGGGCCTGGGATCAGCCCCAGCATTTT; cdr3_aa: CASSPQGAWDQPQHF
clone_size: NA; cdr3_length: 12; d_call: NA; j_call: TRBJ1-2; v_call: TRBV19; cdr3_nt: TGTGCCAGTACAGGGGTTGACTATGGCTACACCTTC; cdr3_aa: CASTGVDYGYTF
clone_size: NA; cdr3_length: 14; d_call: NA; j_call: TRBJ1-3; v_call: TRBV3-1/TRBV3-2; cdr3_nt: TGTGCCAGCAGCCAGGAAGGGGTCGGAAACACCATATATTTT; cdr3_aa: CASSQEGVGNTIYF
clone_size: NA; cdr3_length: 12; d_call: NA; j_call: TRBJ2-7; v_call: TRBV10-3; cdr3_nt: TGTGCCACCGCCGGTCTAGAGAACGAGCAGTACTTC; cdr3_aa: CATAGLENEQYF
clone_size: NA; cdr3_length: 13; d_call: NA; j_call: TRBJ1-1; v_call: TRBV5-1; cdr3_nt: TGCGCCAGCAGCTTCCGCAGGGACACTGAAGCTTTCTTT; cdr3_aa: CASSFRRDTEAFF
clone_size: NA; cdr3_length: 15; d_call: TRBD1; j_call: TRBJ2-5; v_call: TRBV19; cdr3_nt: TGTGCCAGTAGTCCTTGGACAGGCTACCAAGAGACCCAGTACTTC; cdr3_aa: CASSPWTGYQETQYF
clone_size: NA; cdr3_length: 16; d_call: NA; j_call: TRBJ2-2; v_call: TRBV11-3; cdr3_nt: TGTGCCAGCAGCCCGTTTAGCGGTCCGAACACCGGGGAGCTGTTTTTT; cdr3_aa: CASSPFSGPNTGELFF
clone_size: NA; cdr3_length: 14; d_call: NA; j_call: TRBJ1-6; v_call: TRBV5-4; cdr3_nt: TGTGCCAGCACCTCGACCAGGGGAAAATCACCCCTCCACTTT; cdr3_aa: CASTSTRGKSPLHF
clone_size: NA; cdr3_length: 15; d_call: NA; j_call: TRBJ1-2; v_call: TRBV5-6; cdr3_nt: TGTGCCAGCAGCTTGGTAGGGGGAGCTAACTATGGCTACACCTTC; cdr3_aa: CASSLVGGANYGYTF
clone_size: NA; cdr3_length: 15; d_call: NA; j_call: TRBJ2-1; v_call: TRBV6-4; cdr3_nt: TGTGCCAGCAGTCCGTTACTAGCATTCTACAATGAGCAGTTCTTC; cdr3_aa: CASSPLLAFYNEQFF
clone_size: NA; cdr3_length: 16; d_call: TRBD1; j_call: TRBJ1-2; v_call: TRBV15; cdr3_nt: TGTGCCACCAGCGGTGCAGGGGGCGCTACGGGTTCTGGCTACACCTTC; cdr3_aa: CATSGAGGATGSGYTF
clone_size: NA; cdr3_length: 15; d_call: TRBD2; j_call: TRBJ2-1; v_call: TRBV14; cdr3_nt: TGTGCCAGCAGCCGCCGACTAGCGGGAGTAAGTGAGCAGTTCTTC; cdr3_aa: CASSRRLAGVSEQFF
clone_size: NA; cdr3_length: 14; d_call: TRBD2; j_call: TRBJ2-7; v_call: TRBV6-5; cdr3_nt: TGTGCCAGCAGGGGAGCGGGACTAGTCTACGAGCAGTACTTC; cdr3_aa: CASRGAGLVYEQYF
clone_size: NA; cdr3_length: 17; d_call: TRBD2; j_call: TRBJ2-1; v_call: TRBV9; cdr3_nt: TGTGCCAGCAGCACCAACCGACTAGCGGGGGGAGAAGGGGAGCAGTTCTTC; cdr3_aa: CASSTNRLAGGEGEQFF
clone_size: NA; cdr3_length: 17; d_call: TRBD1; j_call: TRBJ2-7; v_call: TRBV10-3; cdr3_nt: TGTGCCATCAGTGATAGCCCCGGGACAGGGAAAACCTACGAGCAGTACTTC; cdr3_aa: CAISDSPGTGKTYEQYF
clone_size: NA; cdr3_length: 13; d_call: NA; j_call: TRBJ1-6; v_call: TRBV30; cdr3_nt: TGTGCCTGGCGGGGCTCCTATAATTCACCCCTCCACTTT; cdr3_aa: CAWRGSYNSPLHF
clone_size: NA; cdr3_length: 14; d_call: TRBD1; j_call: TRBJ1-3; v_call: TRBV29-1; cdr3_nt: TGCAGCGTTGATGGGACAGAAACTGGAAACACCATATATTTT; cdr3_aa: CSVDGTETGNTIYF
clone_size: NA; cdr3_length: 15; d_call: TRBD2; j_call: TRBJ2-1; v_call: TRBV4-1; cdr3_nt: TGCGCCAGCAGCCAGGGGTCTAGCGGGTGGATTGAGCAGTTCTTC; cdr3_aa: CASSQGSSGWIEQFF
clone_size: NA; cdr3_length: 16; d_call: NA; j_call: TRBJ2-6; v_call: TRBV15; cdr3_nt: TGTGCCACCAGTGGAGGGACTCAGTCTGGGGCCAACGTCCTGACTTTC; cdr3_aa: CATSGGTQSGANVLTF
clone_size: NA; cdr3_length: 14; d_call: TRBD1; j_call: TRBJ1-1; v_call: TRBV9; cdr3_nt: TGTGCCAGCAGCGTAGTAGTGACAGGGGGTAGAGCTTTCTTT; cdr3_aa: CASSVVVTGGRAFF
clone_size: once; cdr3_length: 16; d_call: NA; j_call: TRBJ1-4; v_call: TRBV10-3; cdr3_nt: TGTGCCATCAGTCAATCGCAAGGACAAAGATTAGAAAAACTGTTTTTT; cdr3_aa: CAISQSQGQRLEKLFF
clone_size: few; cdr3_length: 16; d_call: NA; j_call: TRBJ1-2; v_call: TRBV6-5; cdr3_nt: TGTGCCAGCAGTTACTCTAAAGCCCGTTTTAACTATGGCTACACCTTC; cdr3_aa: CASSYSKARFNYGYTF
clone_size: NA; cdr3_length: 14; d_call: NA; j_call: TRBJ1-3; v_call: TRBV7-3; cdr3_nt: TGTGCCATCGGAAACGGGAGCTCTGGAAACACCATATATTTT; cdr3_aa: CAIGNGSSGNTIYF
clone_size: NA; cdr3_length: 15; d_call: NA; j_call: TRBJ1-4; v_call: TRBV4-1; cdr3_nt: TGCGCCAGCAGCCAAGAGGAGGGGTCTAATGAAAAACTGTTTTTT; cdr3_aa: CASSQEEGSNEKLFF
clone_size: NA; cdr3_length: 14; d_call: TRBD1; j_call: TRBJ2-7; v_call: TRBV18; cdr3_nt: TGTGCCAGCTCACTGGGACAGGAGGCAGGCGAGCAGTACTTC; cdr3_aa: CASSLGQEAGEQYF
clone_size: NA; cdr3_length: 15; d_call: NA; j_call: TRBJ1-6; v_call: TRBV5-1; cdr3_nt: TGCGCCAGCAGCTTGGATGGCAGGGGTGGTTCACCCCTCCACTTT; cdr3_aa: CASSLDGRGGSPLHF
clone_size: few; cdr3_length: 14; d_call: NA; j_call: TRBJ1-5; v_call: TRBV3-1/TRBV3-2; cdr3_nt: TGTGCCAGCAGCCAAGAGTCTTTCAATCAGCCCCAGCATTTT; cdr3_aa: CASSQESFNQPQHF
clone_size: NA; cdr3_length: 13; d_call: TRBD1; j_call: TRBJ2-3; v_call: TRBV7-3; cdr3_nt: TGTGCCAGCAGCGGACAGGGAGCAGATACGCAGTATTTT; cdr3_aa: CASSGQGADTQYF
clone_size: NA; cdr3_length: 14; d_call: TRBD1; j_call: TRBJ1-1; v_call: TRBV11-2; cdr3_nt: TGTGCCAGCAGCCCTTCTGGGCCAGGGGGTAAAGCTTTCTTT; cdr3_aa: CASSPSGPGGKAFF
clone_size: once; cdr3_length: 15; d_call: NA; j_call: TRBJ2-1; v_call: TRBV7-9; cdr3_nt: TGTGCCAGCAGCTTAGCACCTATCAGGGTCAATGAGCAGTTCTTC; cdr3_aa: CASSLAPIRVNEQFF
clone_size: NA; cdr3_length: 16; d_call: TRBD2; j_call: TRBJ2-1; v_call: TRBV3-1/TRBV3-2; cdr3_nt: TGTGCCAGCAGCCAAGAGTTTCTAGCGGGAGGACAAAAGCAGTTCTTC; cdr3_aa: CASSQEFLAGGQKQFF
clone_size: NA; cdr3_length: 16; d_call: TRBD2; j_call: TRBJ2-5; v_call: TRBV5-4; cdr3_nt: TGTGCCAGCAGCTTGGGGCTAGCGGGAGGGCCGGAGACCCAGTACTTC; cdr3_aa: CASSLGLAGGPETQYF
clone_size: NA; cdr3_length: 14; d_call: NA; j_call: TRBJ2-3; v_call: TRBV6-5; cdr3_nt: TGTGCCAGCAGACAGACTAGTCCCGCAGATACGCAGTATTTT; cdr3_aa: CASRQTSPADTQYF
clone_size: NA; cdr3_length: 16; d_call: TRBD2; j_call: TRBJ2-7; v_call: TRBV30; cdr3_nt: TGTGCCTGGAGAGCGGGCTTAGCGGGCGACTCCTACGAGCAGTACTTC; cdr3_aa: CAWRAGLAGDSYEQYF
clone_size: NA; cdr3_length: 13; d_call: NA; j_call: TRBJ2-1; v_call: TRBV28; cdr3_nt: TGTGCCACCATACGACAGTCCTACAATGAGCAGTTCTTC; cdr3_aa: CATIRQSYNEQFF
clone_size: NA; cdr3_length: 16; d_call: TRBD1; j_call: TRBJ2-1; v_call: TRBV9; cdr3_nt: TGTGCCAGCAGCACGACGGGGACAGGACTTTGGGATGAGCAGTTCTTC; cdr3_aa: CASSTTGTGLWDEQFF
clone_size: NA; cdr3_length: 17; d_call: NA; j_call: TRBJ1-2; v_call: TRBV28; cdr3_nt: TGTGCCAGCAGTTTAATGTTTGGGACGACAGGAAACTATGGCTACACCTTC; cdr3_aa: CASSLMFGTTGNYGYTF
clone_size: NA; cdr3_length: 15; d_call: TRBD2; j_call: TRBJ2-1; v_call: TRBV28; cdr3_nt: TGTGCCAGCACGGCGGGGGGGCTAGCCTACAATGAGCAGTTCTTC; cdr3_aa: CASTAGGLAYNEQFF
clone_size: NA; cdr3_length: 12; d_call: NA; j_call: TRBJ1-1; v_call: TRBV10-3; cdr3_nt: TGTGCCGCCCGGGGGAGGGTCACTGAAGCTTTCTTT; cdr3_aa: CAARGRVTEAFF
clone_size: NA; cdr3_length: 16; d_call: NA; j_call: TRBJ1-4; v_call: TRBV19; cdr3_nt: TGTGCCAGTAGTATAGGTCGCACAGAGGGCAAGGTCAGGTTGTTTTTT; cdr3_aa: CASSIGRTEGKVRLFF
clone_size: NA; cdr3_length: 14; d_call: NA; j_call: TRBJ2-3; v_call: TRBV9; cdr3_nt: TGTGCCAGCAGCGTTCAGACTAGCACAGATACGCAGTATTTT; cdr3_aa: CASSVQTSTDTQYF